Sequencing of this TCR beta chain was carried out in a study of graft-versus-host responses after intestinal transplantation. Study information: Multivisceral, liver-intestinal, or isolated intestinal transplants were given to recipients.

Using immunoSEQ multiplex PCR, the repertoire was profiled, and TCRdb retains in-frame clones only, with some absent. The sample records some 15,000 clones, approximately 80% being singletons. Concerning this clone itself: Antigen: not known.

Broader study findings: Peak GvH clone levels in circulation were associated with early post-transplant HvG declines. Recipient marrow harbored GvH clones, some of which surfaced first in ileum or blood. The study found high graft-versus-host to host-versus-graft clonal ratios in allografts of patients with graft-donor T cell macrochimerism.

V shed 6 bases and J shed 0 bases, with 11 bases lying between them. The length of the CDR3 is 14 residues. Germline assignment: CDR1 MNHEY and CDR2 SMNVEV (reference sequence). Processed graft tissue released its intraepithelial and lamina propria lymphocytes. The TCR comes from a human patient who received an intestinal transplant, so some T cells may come from the graft donor. This chain uses TRBV27 with TRBJ1-2; D possibly corresponds to TRBD1 (5 bases). This material consisted of ileum tissue, taken 580 to 600 days after intestinal transplantation. The chain's CDR3 is CASSRAPSNYGYTF. In DNA, the CDR3 is TGTGCCAGCAGCAGGGCGCCCTCTAACTATGGCTACACCTTC.